The sequence of this TCR beta chain was determined in a study of siplizumab effects on memory and regulatory T cells. Broader study findings: Mappable alloreactive CD4+ clones were on average about 62% Treg-derived with siplizumab, around 26% in controls. The naive T cell population seemed more diverse than memory cells and seemed a major contributor to the alloresponse. Researchers could map only a minor fraction of alloreactive clones to unstimulated subsets. The authors could not assign a naive or memory phenotype to roughly 75-97% of proliferating CD4+ or CD8+ clones.

Clones were read by immunoSEQ multiplex PCR, and TCRdb kept only the in-frame ones, dropping some. This table has approximately 68,000 clones, 75% to 95% appearing once. With regard to this clone: Its cognate antigen is unknown.

V gave up 0 bases and J gave up 3 bases; unmatched junction bases: 2. This CDR3 has 16 amino acids. CDR1 and CDR2 (germline): SGHNT, YYREEE (reference sequence). Source material: CD8+ T cells sorted from blood. The receptor's source is a human donor in good health. The chain joins TRBV5-4 to TRBJ2-2, with TRBD2 identical over 10 bases. CDR3: CASSLGLAGHTGELFF. As DNA, the CDR3 is TGTGCCAGCAGCTTGGGACTAGCGGGCCACACCGGGGAGCTGTTTTTT.